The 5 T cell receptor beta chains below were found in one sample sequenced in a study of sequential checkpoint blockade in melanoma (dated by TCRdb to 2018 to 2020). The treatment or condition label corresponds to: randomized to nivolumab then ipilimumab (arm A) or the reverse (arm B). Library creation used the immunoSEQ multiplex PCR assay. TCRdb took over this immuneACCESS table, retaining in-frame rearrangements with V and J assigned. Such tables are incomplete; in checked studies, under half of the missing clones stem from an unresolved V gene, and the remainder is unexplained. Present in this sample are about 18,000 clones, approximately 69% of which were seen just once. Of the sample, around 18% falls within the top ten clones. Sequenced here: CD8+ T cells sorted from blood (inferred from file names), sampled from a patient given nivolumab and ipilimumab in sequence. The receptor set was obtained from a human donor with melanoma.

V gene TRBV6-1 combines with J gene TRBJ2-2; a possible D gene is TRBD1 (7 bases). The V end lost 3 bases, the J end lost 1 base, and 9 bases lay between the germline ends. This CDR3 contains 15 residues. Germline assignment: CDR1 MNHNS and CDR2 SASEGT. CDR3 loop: CASSDRGENTGELFF. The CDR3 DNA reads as TGTGCCAGCAGTGACAGGGGGGAGAACACCGGGGAGCTGTTTTTT.

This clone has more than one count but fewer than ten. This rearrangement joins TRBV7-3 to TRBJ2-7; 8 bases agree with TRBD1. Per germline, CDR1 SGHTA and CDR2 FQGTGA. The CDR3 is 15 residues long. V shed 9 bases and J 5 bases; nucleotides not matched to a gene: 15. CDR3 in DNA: TGTGCCAGTAGTCTCGTGACAGGGGCGGTCCACGAGCAGTACTTC. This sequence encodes CASSLVTGAVHEQYF.

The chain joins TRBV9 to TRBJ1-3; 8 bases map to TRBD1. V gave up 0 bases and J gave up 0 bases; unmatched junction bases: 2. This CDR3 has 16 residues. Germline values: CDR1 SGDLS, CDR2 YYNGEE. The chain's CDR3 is CASSVGTGFSGNTIYF. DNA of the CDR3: TGTGCCAGCAGCGTAGGGACAGGGTTCTCTGGAAACACCATATATTTT.

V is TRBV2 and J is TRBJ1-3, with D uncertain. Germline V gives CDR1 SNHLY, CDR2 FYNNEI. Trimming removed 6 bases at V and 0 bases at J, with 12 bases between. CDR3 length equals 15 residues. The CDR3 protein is CASRRGTASGNTIYF. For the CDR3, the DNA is TGTGCCAGCAGGCGTGGAACAGCCTCTGGAAACACCATATATTTT.

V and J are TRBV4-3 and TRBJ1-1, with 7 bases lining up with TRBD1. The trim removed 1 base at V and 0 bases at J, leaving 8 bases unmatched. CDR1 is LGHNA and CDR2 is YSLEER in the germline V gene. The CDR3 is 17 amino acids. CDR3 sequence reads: CASSQALDREMNTEAFF. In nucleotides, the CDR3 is TGCGCCAGCAGCCAAGCCCTAGACAGGGAAATGAACACTGAAGCTTTCTTT.